Presented here are 6 T cell receptor beta chains from one specimen sequenced in a study of blood T cell repertoires in COVID-19. Sequenced by immunoSEQ multiplex PCR; TCRdb stores in-frame clones only, minus some. The repertoire consists of under 250,000 clones, with about four fifths occurring once and the leading ten covering approximately 1.8%. The sample was PBMCs or T cells enriched from blood (not recorded which). The origin of the receptors is a man between 60 and 75 years old who had recovered from COVID-19.

V gene TRBV18 combines with J gene TRBJ2-7, with a weak D call TRBD1 (5 bases). V lost 1 base, J lost 5 bases, and 9 bases lay in between. This CDR3 is built from 13 residues. Germline lookup yields CDR1 KGHSH and CDR2 LQKENI. The CDR3 region has the DNA TGTGCCAGCTCACCACGCAGGGCAGACGAGCAGTACTTC. This codes for CASSPRRADEQYF.

The CDR3 is CASSQGTGAQPQHF. CDR3 DNA sequence: TGTGCCAGCAGCCAAGGGACAGGGGCCCAGCCCCAGCATTTT. The chain recombines TRBV3-1 (or the pseudogene TRBV3-2) with TRBJ1-5, with 9 bases fitting TRBD1. This CDR3 region has 14 residues. V gave up 1 base and J gave up 7 bases; unmatched junction bases: 2. The germline gives CDR1 LGHDT, CDR2 YNNKEL (reference sequence).

V is TRBV7-2 and J is TRBJ1-2, with 8 bases aligning to TRBD1. CDR3 length: 13 amino acids. V was clipped by 10 bases and J by 5 bases; unmatched bases: 9. CDR1 is SGHTA, CDR2 FQGNSA, per germline. The chain's CDR3 is CANYNRGSYGYTF. The CDR3 DNA reads TGTGCCAACTACAACAGGGGGTCTTATGGCTACACCTTC.

This clone appeared once. The rearrangement uses TRBV7-9 and TRBJ1-4, with 9 bases aligning to TRBD1. Germline CDR1 and CDR2: SEHNR and FQNEAQ (reference sequence). Unmatched junction bases numbered 3, after V lost 5 bases and J lost 5 bases. CDR3 length equals 14 residues. The DNA of the CDR3 is TGTGCCAGCAGCCGAGGACAGGGGAATGAAAAACTGTTTTTT. Amino acid sequence: CASSRGQGNEKLFF.

Only a few counts were recorded for this clone. The V call is TRBV3-1 (or the pseudogene TRBV3-2), the J call TRBJ1-3; D uncertain. Trimming removed 0 bases from V and 0 bases from J, with 6 bases in between. The germline V gene encodes CDR1 LGHDT and CDR2 YNNKEL (reference sequence). The CDR3 has 15 residues. CDR3 loop: CASSQEILSGNTIYF. As DNA, the CDR3 is TGTGCCAGCAGCCAAGAGATACTCTCTGGAAACACCATATATTTT.

The chain is built from TRBV28 and TRBJ1-1; weak D call: TRBD1 (6 bases). Germline V gene lookup returns CDR1 MDHEN and CDR2 SYDVKM. V was pared by 3 bases and J by 6 bases, with 11 bases between. The CDR3 spans 13 residues. CDR3 loop: CASSFGGPPEAFF. DNA for the CDR3: TGTGCCAGCAGTTTCGGGGGGCCCCCTGAAGCTTTCTTT.